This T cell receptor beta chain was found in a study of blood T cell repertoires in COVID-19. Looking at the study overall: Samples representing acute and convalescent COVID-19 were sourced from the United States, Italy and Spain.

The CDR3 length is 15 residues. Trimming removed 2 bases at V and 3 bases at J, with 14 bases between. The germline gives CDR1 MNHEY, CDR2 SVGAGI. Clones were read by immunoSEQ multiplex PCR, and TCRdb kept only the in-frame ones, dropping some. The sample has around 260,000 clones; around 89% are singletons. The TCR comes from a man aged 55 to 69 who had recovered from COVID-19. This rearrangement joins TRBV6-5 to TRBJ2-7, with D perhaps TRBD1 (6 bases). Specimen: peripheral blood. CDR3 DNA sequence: TGTGCCAGCAGTTACCTCCCCCAGGGGAACTACGAGCAGTACTTC. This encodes CASSYLPQGNYEQYF.